The 26 T cell receptor beta chains below come from one sample, sequenced in a study of blood T cell repertoires in COVID-19. Data came from immunoSEQ multiplex PCR; TCRdb stores just in-frame clones and leaves some out. The sample lists around 450,000 clones; around 90% were seen once. Sequencing was performed on PBMCs or T cells enriched from blood (not recorded which). These receptors were collected from a man between 18 and 35 years old who had recovered from COVID-19.

The J gene is TRBJ1-6, the V gene TRBV25-1; D may be TRBD1 (6 bases). There are 15 residues in the CDR3. Germline V gene lookup returns CDR1 MGHDK and CDR2 SYGVNS. Trimming pared 0 bases from V and 9 bases from J, leaving 12 bases between. The CDR3 here is CASSEYQGHGSPLHF. CDR3 in DNA: TGTGCCAGCAGTGAATATCAGGGACACGGTTCACCCCTCCACTTT.

The gene calls are TRBV12-3 or TRBV12-4 and TRBJ1-2; D is unclear. V shed 5 bases and J shed 4 bases, with 11 bases lying between them. The CDR3 is 13 amino acids. CDR3 amino acids: CASSVATIYGYTF. The CDR3 DNA follows: TGTGCCAGCAGTGTGGCAACTATCTATGGCTACACCTTC.

This clone was seen once. The J gene is TRBJ1-3, the V gene TRBV9; D gene uncertain. The germline CDR1 and CDR2 sequences are SGDLS and YYNGEE. V lost 0 bases and J lost 4, with 14 bases in between. The CDR3 length is 16 residues. The CDR3 loop is CASSVESNWRGNTIYF. CDR3 nucleotide sequence: TGTGCCAGCAGCGTAGAAAGTAACTGGAGGGGAAACACCATATATTTT. Based on the CDR3 plus reference TRBV9 and TRBJ1-3, the full variable domain is DSGVTQTPKHLITATGQRVTLRCSPRSGDLSVYWYQQSLDQGLQFLIQYYNGEERAKGNILERFSAQQFPDLHSELNLSSLELGDSALYFCASSVESNWRGNTIYFGEGSWLTVV.

The rearrangement uses TRBV19 and TRBJ1-4; 8 nucleotides align to TRBD1. V dropped 6 bases and J dropped 8; count of bases not matched to a gene: 8. CDR3 length: 14 residues. The V gene's germline CDR1 is LNHDA and CDR2 SQIVND (reference sequence). The CDR3, as DNA: TGTGCCAGTAGGAACCAGGGGGCAGAGGAAAAACTGTTTTTT. It specifies CASRNQGAEEKLFF.

The J gene is TRBJ1-2, the V gene TRBV4-1; maybe TRBD1 (5 bases). The CDR3 covers 14 residues. Germline-derived CDR1 and CDR2 are MGHRA and YSYEKL. V was trimmed by 1 base and J by 6 bases, leaving 12 bases between them. CDR3 protein: CASSQARTRDGYTF. CDR3 nucleotide sequence: TGCGCCAGCAGCCAAGCCCGGACAAGGGATGGCTACACCTTC.

The chain couples TRBV2 to TRBJ2-5; D uncertain. The germline V and J ends were trimmed by 3 bases and 13 bases, with 21 bases remaining between them. Germline V gene data show CDR1 as SNHLY and CDR2 as FYNNEI. CDR3 size: 14 residues. The chain's CDR3 is CASSDGLPAVLTYF. In DNA form, the CDR3 reads TGTGCCAGCAGTGACGGTCTACCCGCCGTATTAACGTACTTC.

V is TRBV11-2 and J is TRBJ2-2; D not resolved. Germline CDR1 is SGHAT and CDR2 is FQNNGV. This CDR3 has 15 amino acids. Trimming took 2 bases from V and 7 from J, leaving 14 bases between them. In nucleotides, the CDR3 is TGTGCCAGCAGCTTATGGGCCGCTCAGGACGGGGAGCTGTTTTTT. It encodes CASSLWAAQDGELFF.

The chain recombines TRBV6-5 with TRBJ1-1; D is perhaps TRBD1 (5 bases). Deletions cut 3 bases from V and 4 bases from J, with 9 bases between. The CDR3 consists of 13 residues. Germline assignment: CDR1 MNHEY and CDR2 SVGAGI. The CDR3 DNA follows: TGTGCCAGCAGTTATCGGGGGAGCACTGAAGCTTTCTTT. It codes for CASSYRGSTEAFF.

V usage is TRBV3-1 (or the pseudogene TRBV3-2) and J usage is TRBJ2-1; D call uncertain. V was clipped by 4 bases and J by 1 base, with 14 bases between them. There are 16 residues in the CDR3. From germline, CDR1 is LGHDT and CDR2 YNNKEL (reference sequence). In DNA form, the CDR3 reads TGTGCCAGCAGCCCTATGAGAAGCACTTCCTACAATGAGCAGTTCTTC. Its translation is CASSPMRSTSYNEQFF.

V and J are TRBV20-1 and TRBJ2-1, with TRBD1 as a possible D gene (6 bases). The CDR3 loop spans 12 amino acids. Germline assignment: CDR1 DFQATT and CDR2 SNEGSKA (reference sequence). V gave up 3 bases and J gave up 6 bases, with 9 bases separating them. The CDR3 loop reads CSASNRVNEQFF. Here the CDR3 DNA reads TGCAGTGCTAGTAACAGGGTCAATGAGCAGTTCTTC.

This chain uses TRBV7-9 with TRBJ2-7; TRBD2 agrees at 7 bases. The CDR3 is 12 residues long. Unmatched junction bases numbered 1, after V lost 5 bases and J lost 3 bases. CDR1 and CDR2 from the germline V gene are SEHNR and FQNEAQ (reference sequence). CDR3 nucleotide sequence: TGTGCCAGCAGCCGGGGGGACTACGAGCAGTACTTC. The encoded protein is CASSRGDYEQYF.

This clone was seen only once. The chain couples TRBV28 to TRBJ2-1; 14 bases map to TRBD2. Trimming cost V 5 bases and J 2 bases; bases outside gene matches: 11. The CDR3 is 19 amino acids. Per germline, CDR1 MDHEN and CDR2 SYDVKM. The CDR3 here is CASSPLTSGGVITYNEQFF. In DNA, the CDR3 is TGTGCCAGCAGTCCCTTGACTAGCGGGGGGGTGATCACCTACAATGAGCAGTTCTTC.

The chain employs TRBV20-1 and TRBJ2-7, with 13 bases fitting TRBD2. From germline, CDR1 is DFQATT and CDR2 SNEGSKA (reference sequence). Losses at the gene ends were 3 bases for V and 4 bases for J; bases not matched to a gene: 6. CDR3 length: 15 residues. Here the CDR3 reads CSASTSGGEVYEQYF. In DNA, the CDR3 is TGCAGTGCTAGTACTAGCGGGGGGGAGGTTTACGAGCAGTACTTC.

The chain couples TRBV27 to TRBJ1-1, with D maybe TRBD1 (6 bases). CDR1 is MNHEY and CDR2 is SMNVEV in the germline V gene (reference sequence). V was shortened by 7 bases and J by 4 bases, with 13 bases between the two germline ends. The CDR3 is 13 residues long. The DNA of the CDR3 is TGTGCCAGCAAACGAGGACAGACCACTGAAGCTTTCTTT. Its protein product is CASKRGQTTEAFF.

V and J are TRBV19 and TRBJ1-5, with 9 nucleotides matching TRBD1. V shed 7 bases, J shed 6 bases, and the junction held 10 bases outside the gene matches. The CDR3 is 15 residues long. Germline V gene sequence: CDR1 LNHDA, CDR2 SQIVND (reference sequence). This CDR3 is CASTPDRGPSQPQHF. The CDR3 bases are TGTGCCAGTACCCCGGACAGGGGACCGAGTCAGCCCCAGCATTTT.

This rearrangement joins TRBV7-9 to TRBJ2-7; 8 bases are a match to TRBD1. CDR1 is SEHNR, CDR2 FQNEAQ, per germline (reference sequence). The CDR3 sequence is 14 residues long. After removal of 5 bases from V and 5 bases from J, the junction contained 8 bases not matched to a gene. The CDR3 is CASSPGQGRNEQYF. The CDR3 DNA reads TGTGCCAGCAGCCCCGGACAGGGAAGGAACGAGCAGTACTTC.

This clone was picked up one time. V and J are TRBV13 and TRBJ1-1; D ambiguous. The V and J ends lost 9 bases and 8 bases respectively, with 13 bases between them. Germline values: CDR1 PRHDT, CDR2 FYEKMQ (reference sequence). This CDR3 is built from 11 residues. The CDR3 here is CASSLQEEAFF. CDR3 sequence (DNA): TGTGCCAGTTCTCTCCAAGAGGAAGCTTTCTTT. The full variable domain, its missing parts supplied by reference TRBV13 and TRBJ1-1, is AAGVIQSPRHLIKEKRETATLKCYPIPRHDTVYWYQQGPGQDPQFLISFYEKMQSDKGSIPDRFSAQQFSDYHSELNMSSLELGDSALYFCASSLQEEAFFGQGTRLTVV.

This clone came up a few times. The rearrangement joins TRBV27 to TRBJ1-2, with D tentatively TRBD1 (5 bases). Deletions cut 2 bases from V and 4 bases from J, with 11 bases between. Germline CDR1 and CDR2: MNHEY and SMNVEV (reference sequence). The CDR3 is 14 amino acids. CDR3 nucleotides: TGTGCCAGCAGTTTACGGCAGGGTCCCTATGGCTACACCTTC. Translation: CASSLRQGPYGYTF.

This clone showed up just once. The chain combines TRBV10-2 with TRBJ2-3; perhaps TRBD2 as D (6 bases). Germline CDR1 and CDR2: WSHSY and SAAADI. Trimming took 5 bases from V and 0 from J, leaving 12 bases between them. The CDR3 spans 15 residues. The CDR3 DNA follows: TGCGCCAGCAGTTTCGGACTAATTAGCACAGATACGCAGTATTTT. It is translated as CASSFGLISTDTQYF.

The chain carries TRBV19 and TRBJ1-6; the D is unclear. The V gene's germline CDR1 is LNHDA and CDR2 SQIVND (reference sequence). The CDR3 is made up of 15 amino acids. The V end lost 5 bases, the J end lost 5 bases, and 13 bases lay between the germline ends. The CDR3 here is CASSGGQRNNSPLHF. The CDR3 region has the DNA TGTGCCAGTAGTGGCGGCCAACGAAATAATTCACCCCTCCACTTT.

The chain combines TRBV30 with TRBJ1-6; TRBD1 matches 7 bases. Germline CDR1 and CDR2: GTSNPN and SVGIG (reference sequence). V lost 0 bases to trimming and J lost 7 bases; unmatched junction nucleotides: 12. The CDR3 is 17 amino acids. The CDR3 coding sequence is TGTGCCTGGAGTGTCAGCCTTAGACAGGGAAAGAATTCACCCCTCCACTTT. It yields the protein CAWSVSLRQGKNSPLHF.

This clone was seen a single time. The chain uses TRBV19 and TRBJ1-5; D perhaps matches TRBD1 (6 bases). Germline-derived CDR1 and CDR2 are LNHDA and SQIVND (reference sequence). V lost 6 bases and J lost 0, with 18 bases in between. The length of the CDR3 is 17 residues. The CDR3 loop reads CASSHKHREYSNQPQHF. The DNA of the CDR3 is TGTGCCAGTAGCCATAAGCACAGGGAGTATAGCAATCAGCCCCAGCATTTT.

This chain uses TRBV5-5 with TRBJ1-1; no firm D call. Trimming removed 5 bases from V and 5 bases from J, with 7 bases in between. Germline CDR1 reads SGHKS; CDR2 reads YYEKEE (reference sequence). The CDR3 totals 11 residues. The CDR3 protein is CASSWRTEAFF. The CDR3 DNA reads TGTGCCAGCAGTTGGCGGACTGAAGCTTTCTTT. Supplemented by reference TRBV5-5 and TRBJ1-1, the full variable domain reads DAGVTQSPTHLIKTRGQQVTLRCSPISGHKSVSWYQQVLGQGPQFIFQYYEKEERGRGNFPDRFSARQFPNYSSELNVNALLLGDSALYLCASSWRTEAFFGQGTRLTVV.

The sample holds one count of this clone. This sequence joins TRBV7-9 and TRBJ2-3, with 11 bases that match TRBD2. Trimming took 4 bases from V and 1 from J; bases not matched to a gene: 13. CDR3 size: 19 residues. Germline assignment: CDR1 SEHNR and CDR2 FQNEAQ (reference sequence). The CDR3 region has the DNA TGTGCCAGCAGCTCAACGATCCTTGCGGGACTAGCGGGCACAGATACGCAGTATTTT. Translating it yields CASSSTILAGLAGTDTQYF.

The chain employs TRBV7-2 and TRBJ2-3; 9 bases are a match to TRBD2. The CDR3 length is 16 residues. Germline trimming cut 5 bases from V and 4 bases from J; bases unmatched to any gene: 10. Germline V gene lookup returns CDR1 SGHTA and CDR2 FQGNSA. The CDR3 DNA is TGTGCCAGCAGCCTTAATCCGGGACTAGCATCAGATACGCAGTATTTT. This translates into CASSLNPGLASDTQYF.

The chain recombines TRBV29-1 with TRBJ1-2, with D maybe TRBD1 (6 bases). The CDR3 has 13 amino acids. The ends were cut back, 3 bases at V and 5 bases at J, with 13 bases in the middle. CDR1 and CDR2 (germline): SQVTM, ANQGSEA. CDR3 sequence reads: CSVEGAGAYGYTF. CDR3 nucleotide sequence: TGCAGCGTTGAGGGGGCCGGGGCATATGGCTACACCTTC.